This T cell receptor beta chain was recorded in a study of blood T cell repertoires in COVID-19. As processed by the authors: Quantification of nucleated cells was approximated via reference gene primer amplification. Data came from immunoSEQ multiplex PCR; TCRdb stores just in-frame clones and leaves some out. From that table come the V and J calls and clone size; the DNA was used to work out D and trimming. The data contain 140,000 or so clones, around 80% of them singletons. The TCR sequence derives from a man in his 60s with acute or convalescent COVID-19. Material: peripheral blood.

The CDR3 protein is CASSYAGVYGYTF. CDR3 nucleotides: TGTGCCAGCAGTTATGCAGGGGTATATGGCTACACCTTC. The chain combines TRBV6-5 with TRBJ1-2, with D possibly TRBD1 on 6 matching bases. The germline gives CDR1 MNHEY, CDR2 SVGAGI. V was shortened by 3 bases and J by 5 bases, with 10 bases between the two germline ends. CDR3 length: 13 residues.